Described below is a single TCR beta chain sequence and its context. Its antigen is still unknown. It has no much larger one-base neighbor in the sample; base qualities were not kept. Cut back by 8 bases and 5 bases, the V and J ends lie 18 bases apart. As encoded in the germline V gene (reference sequence), CDR1 is LNHDA while CDR2 is SQIVND. From cysteine to phenylalanine, the CDR3 is 14 amino acids long. The read is trimmed to its CDR3 DNA, 42 bases read in frame from base 1. In Seattle, one collaborating source enrolled patients while the infection was active and tracked those patients longitudinally over the course of disease. Each collaborating institution followed its own protocols to collect whole blood in K2EDTA tubes. Collaborator samples were shipped for TCRbeta analysis as frozen whole blood, isolated PBMCs, or DNA extracted from either sample type. This specimen belongs to a study of blood T cell repertoires in COVID-19 (TCRdb year 2020). In terms of the full investigation: Samples covering the acute and convalescent phases of COVID-19 were provided by collaborators in the United States, Italy and Spain. The repertoires were released in a freely available public database intended as a resource for research on the immune response to SARS-CoV-2. The dataset comprised deeply sampled blood TCRbeta repertoires from subjects exposed to, actively infected with, or recovered from COVID-19. The material from the prospective study consisted of cDNA or gDNA derived from T cells, B-cell-depleted T cells, or PBMCs. The sample metadata nearly always contained a de-identified subject ID, COVID-19 status, age in years and sex. Where HLA class I and class II types were available, the types were taken from metadata supplied by the sample provider, not from assay-based typing. The samples were drawn from two sources: the first 160 participants of the ongoing ImmuneRACE study, and over 1,000 subjects contributed by 6 global collaborators.

TCRbeta CDR3 regions were amplified from genomic DNA using the immunoSEQ Assay, a bias-controlled multiplex PCR. The study's processing was this. The number of nucleated cells in each sample was estimated from the amplification of reference gene primers within the assay. To quantify the absolute abundance of each unique TCRbeta CDR3 rearrangement, sequence reads were collapsed and filtered. Productive Simpson clonality was computed per sample as the square root of Simpson's diversity index over productive rearrangements. In its TCRdb copy, this immuneACCESS table keeps in-frame sequences only and misses some clones. Where compared with another copy, unresolved V genes explain less than half of these, and the others have no known cause. That table supplies the V and J calls and clone size; D and trimming were determined from the DNA. This sample gives 150,000 to 200,000 clones in total; about nine tenths of them show up just once. Of the sample, 9.5% to 12% falls within the top ten clones.

Overall study outcomes, separate from this receptor: The amount of clinical and demographic metadata varied by source and participant and was provided uncurated.

The TCR sequence derives from a woman aged 55 to 70 with COVID-19, enrolled during active disease. The specimen sequenced was peripheral blood. Recombination connected TRBV19 to TRBJ1-1, and TRBD1 may be the D gene, going by 5 matching bases. The CDR3 in this case is CASAGGGVRTEAFF. The sequenced DNA: TGTGCCAGTGCCGGGGGAGGGGTTCGGACTGAAGCTTTCTTT. Reference TRBV19 and TRBJ1-1 proteins supply the regions before and after the CDR3; the full variable domain is: DGGITQSPKYLFRKEGQNVTLSCEQNLNHDAMYWYRQDPGQGLRLIYYSQIVNDFQKGDIAEGYSVSREKKESFPLTVTSAQKNPTAFYLCASAGGGVRTEAFFGQGTRLTVV.